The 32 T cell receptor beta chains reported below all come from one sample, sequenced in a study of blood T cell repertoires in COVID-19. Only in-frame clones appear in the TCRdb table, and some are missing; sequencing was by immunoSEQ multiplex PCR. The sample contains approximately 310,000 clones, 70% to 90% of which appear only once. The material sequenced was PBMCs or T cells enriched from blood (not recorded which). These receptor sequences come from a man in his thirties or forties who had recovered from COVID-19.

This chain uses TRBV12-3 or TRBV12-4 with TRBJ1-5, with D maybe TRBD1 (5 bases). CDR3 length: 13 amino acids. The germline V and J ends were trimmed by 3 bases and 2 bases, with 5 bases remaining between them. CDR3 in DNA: TGTGCCAGCAGTTTCAGGGGCAATCAGCCCCAGCATTTT. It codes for CASSFRGNQPQHF.

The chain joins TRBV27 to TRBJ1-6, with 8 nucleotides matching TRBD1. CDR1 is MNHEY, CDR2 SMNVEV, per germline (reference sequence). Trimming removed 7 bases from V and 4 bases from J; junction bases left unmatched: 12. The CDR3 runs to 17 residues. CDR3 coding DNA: TGTGCCAGCACTTCCCATCGGGACAGGCAGTATAATTCACCCCTCCACTTT. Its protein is CASTSHRDRQYNSPLHF.

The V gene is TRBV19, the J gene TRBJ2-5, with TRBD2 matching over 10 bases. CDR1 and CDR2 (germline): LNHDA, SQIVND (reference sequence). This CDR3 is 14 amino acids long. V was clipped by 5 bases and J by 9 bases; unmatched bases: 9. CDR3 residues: CASSPGTSAGAQYF. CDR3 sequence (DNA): TGTGCCAGTAGTCCAGGGACTAGCGCGGGGGCCCAGTACTTC.

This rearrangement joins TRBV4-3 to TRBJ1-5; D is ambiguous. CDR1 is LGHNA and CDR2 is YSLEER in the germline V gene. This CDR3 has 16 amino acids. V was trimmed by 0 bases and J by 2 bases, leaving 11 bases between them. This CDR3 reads CASSQDRLAGNQPQHF. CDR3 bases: TGCGCCAGCAGCCAAGACCGTCTAGCGGGCAATCAGCCCCAGCATTTT.

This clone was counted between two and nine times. The CDR3 reads CASTNGEVRGSPLHF. The CDR3 bases are TGCGCCAGCACTAATGGAGAGGTACGGGGTTCACCCCTCCACTTT. The chain joins TRBV5-1 to TRBJ1-6, with D unresolved. The CDR3 consists of 15 residues. Looked up from germline, CDR1 is SGHRS and CDR2 is YFSETQ. The ends were cut back, 6 bases at V and 9 bases at J, with 19 bases in the middle.

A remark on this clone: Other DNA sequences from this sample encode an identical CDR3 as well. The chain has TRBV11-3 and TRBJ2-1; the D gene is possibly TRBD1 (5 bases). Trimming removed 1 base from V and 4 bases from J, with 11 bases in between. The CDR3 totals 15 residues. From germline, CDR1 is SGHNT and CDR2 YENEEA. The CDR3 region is CASSLGQGTYNEQFF. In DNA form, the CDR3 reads TGTGCCAGCAGCTTAGGGCAGGGAACTTACAATGAGCAGTTCTTC.

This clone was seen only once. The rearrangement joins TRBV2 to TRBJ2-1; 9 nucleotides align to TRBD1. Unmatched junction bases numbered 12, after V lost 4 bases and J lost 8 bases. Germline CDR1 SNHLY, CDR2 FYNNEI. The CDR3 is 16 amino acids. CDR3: CASSGDRVKRGDEQFF. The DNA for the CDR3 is TGTGCCAGCAGTGGGGACAGGGTGAAGCGAGGGGATGAGCAGTTCTTC.

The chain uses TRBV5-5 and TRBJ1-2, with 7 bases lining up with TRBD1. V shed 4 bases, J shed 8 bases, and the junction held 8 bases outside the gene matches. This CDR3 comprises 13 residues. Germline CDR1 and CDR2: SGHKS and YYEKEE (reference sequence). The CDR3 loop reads CASSAGQRLGYTF. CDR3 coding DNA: TGTGCCAGCAGCGCGGGACAGAGGTTGGGCTACACCTTC.

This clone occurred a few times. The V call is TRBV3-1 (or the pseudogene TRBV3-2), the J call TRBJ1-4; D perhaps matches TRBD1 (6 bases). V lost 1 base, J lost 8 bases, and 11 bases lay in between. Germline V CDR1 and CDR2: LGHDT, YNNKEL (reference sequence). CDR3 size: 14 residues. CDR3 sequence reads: CASSQAGVGEKLFF. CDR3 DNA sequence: TGTGCCAGCAGCCAAGCAGGGGTTGGCGAAAAACTGTTTTTT.

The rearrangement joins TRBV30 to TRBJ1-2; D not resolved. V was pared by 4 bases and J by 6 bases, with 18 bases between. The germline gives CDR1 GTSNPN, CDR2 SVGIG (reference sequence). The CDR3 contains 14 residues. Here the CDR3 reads CAWNPIARGHGYTF. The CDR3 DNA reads TGTGCCTGGAATCCGATAGCACGAGGCCATGGCTACACCTTC.

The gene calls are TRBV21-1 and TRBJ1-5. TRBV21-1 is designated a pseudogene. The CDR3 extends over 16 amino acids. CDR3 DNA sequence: TGTGCCAGCAGCAAAAATGGGGAGGACGGAGATCAGCCCCAGCATTTT. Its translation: CASSKNGEDGDQPQHF.

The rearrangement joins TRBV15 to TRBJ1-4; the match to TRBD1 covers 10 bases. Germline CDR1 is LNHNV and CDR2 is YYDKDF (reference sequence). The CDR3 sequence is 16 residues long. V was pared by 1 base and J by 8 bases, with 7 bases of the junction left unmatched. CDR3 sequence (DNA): TGTGCCACCAGCAGAGTGTTTGGGACAGGGGTCGAAAAACTGTTTTTT. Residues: CATSRVFGTGVEKLFF. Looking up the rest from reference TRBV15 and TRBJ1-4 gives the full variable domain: DAMVIQNPRYQVTQFGKPVTLSCSQTLNHNVMYWYQQKSSQAPKLLFHYYDKDFNNEADTPDNFQSRRPNTSFCFLDIRSPGLGDTAMYLCATSRVFGTGVEKLFFGSGTQLSVL.

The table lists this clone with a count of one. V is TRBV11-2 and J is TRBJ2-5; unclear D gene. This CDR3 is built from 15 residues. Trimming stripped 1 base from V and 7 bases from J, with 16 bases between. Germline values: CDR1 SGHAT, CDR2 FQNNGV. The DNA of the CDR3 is TGTGCCAGCAGCTTAGGCGACCAAGGAGTTGGGACCCAGTACTTC. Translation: CASSLGDQGVGTQYF.

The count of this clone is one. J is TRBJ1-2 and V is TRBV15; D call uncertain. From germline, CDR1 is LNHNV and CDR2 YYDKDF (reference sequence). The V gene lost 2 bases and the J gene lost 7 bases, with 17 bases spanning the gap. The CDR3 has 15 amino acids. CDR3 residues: CATSRPTQRRSGYTF. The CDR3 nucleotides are TGTGCCACCAGCAGACCGACTCAAAGGAGGTCTGGCTACACCTTC.

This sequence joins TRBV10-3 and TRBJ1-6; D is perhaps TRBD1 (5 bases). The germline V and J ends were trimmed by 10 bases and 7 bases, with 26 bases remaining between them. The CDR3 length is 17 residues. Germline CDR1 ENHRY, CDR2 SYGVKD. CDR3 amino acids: CATKGGGTSDSNSPLHF. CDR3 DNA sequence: TGTGCCACCAAAGGTGGCGGGACCTCGGACTCAAATTCACCCCTCCACTTT.

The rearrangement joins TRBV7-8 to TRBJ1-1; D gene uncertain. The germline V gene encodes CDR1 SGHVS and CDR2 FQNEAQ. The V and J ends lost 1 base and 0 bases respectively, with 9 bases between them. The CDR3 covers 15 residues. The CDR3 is CASSLVSRMNTEAFF. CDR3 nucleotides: TGTGCCAGCAGCTTAGTATCGCGGATGAACACTGAAGCTTTCTTT.

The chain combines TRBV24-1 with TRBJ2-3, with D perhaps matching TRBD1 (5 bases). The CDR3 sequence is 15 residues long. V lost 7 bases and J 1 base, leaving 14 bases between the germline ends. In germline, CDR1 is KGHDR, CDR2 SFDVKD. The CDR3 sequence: CATRHTGPRTDTQYF. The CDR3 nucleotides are TGTGCCACCAGGCACACAGGACCCCGCACAGATACGCAGTATTTT.

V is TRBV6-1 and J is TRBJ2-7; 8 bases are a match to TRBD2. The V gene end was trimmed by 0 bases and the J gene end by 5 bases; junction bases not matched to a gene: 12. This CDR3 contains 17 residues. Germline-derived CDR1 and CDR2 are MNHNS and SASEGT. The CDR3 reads CASSEAMRRLARHEQYF. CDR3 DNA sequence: TGTGCCAGCAGTGAAGCTATGCGGAGACTAGCGAGGCACGAGCAGTACTTC.

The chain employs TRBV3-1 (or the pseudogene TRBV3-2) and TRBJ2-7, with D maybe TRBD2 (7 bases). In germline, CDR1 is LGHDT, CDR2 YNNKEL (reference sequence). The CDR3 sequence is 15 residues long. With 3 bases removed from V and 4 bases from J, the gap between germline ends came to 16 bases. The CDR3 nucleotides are TGTGCCAGCAGCCAGACTGGAGGGGGGGTTTACGAGCAGTACTTC. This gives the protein CASSQTGGGVYEQYF.

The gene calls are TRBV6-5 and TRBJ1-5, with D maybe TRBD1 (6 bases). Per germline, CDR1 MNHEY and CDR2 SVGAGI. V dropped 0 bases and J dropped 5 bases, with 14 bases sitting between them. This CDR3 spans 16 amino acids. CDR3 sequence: CASSYSYRVGDQPQHF. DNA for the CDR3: TGTGCCAGCAGTTACTCCTACAGGGTAGGGGATCAGCCCCAGCATTTT.

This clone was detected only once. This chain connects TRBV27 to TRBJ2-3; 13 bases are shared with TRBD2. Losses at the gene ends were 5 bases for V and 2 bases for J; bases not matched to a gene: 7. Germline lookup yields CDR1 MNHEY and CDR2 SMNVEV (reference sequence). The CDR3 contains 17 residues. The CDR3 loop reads CASSTTGTSGATDTQYF. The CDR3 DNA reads TGTGCCAGCAGTACGACCGGGACTAGCGGGGCCACAGATACGCAGTATTTT.

Written as DNA, the CDR3 is TGTGCCAGTAGAGGGAGCGAAGCCTCCTATAATTCACCCCTCCACTTT. Its protein is CASRGSEASYNSPLHF. This rearrangement joins TRBV19 to TRBJ1-6; no clear D. V was shortened by 6 bases and J by 0 bases, with 12 bases between the two germline ends. Germline V gene lookup returns CDR1 LNHDA and CDR2 SQIVND (reference sequence). This CDR3 has 16 residues.

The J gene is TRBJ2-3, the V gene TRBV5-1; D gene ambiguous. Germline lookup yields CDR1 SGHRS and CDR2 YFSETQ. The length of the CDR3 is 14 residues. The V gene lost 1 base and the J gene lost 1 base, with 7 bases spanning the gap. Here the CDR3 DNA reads TGCGCCAGCAGCTTGTATTCTGGCACAGATACGCAGTATTTT. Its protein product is CASSLYSGTDTQYF. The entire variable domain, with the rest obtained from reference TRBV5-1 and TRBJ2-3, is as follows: KAGVTQTPRYLIKTRGQQVTLSCSPISGHRSVSWYQQTPGQGLQFLFEYFSETQRNKGNFPGRFSGRQFSNSRSEMNVSTLELGDSALYLCASSLYSGTDTQYFGPGTRLTVL.

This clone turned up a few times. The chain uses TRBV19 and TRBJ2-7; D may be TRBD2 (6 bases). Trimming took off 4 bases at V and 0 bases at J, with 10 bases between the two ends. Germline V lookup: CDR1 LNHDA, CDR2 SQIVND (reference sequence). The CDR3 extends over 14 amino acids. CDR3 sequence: CASSTTGSSYEQYF. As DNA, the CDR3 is TGTGCCAGTAGTACCACCGGGAGCTCCTACGAGCAGTACTTC.

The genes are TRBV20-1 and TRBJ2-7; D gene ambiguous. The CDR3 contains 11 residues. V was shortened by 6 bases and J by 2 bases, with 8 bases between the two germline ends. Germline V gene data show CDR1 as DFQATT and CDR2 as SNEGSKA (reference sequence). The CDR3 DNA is TGCAGTGCAACCTCAGCCTACGAGCAGTACTTC. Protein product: CSATSAYEQYF.

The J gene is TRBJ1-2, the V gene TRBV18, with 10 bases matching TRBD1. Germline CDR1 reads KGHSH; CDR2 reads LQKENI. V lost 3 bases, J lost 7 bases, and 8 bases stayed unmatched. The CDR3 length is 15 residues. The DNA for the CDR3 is TGTGCCAGCTCACCCGGGACAGGGGAAGGGGCTGGCTACACCTTC. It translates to CASSPGTGEGAGYTF.

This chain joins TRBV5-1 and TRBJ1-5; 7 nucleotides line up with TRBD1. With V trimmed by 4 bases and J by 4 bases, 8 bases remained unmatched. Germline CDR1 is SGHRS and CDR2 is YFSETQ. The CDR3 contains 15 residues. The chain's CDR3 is CASSPTGQTNQPQHF. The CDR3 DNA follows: TGCGCCAGCAGCCCGACAGGGCAAACGAATCAGCCCCAGCATTTT.

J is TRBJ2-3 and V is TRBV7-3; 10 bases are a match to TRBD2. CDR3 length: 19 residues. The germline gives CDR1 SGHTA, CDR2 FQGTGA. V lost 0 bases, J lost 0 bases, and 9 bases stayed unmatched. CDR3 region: CASSLTRLAGVPSTDTQYF. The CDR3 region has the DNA TGTGCCAGCAGCTTAACCCGGCTAGCGGGGGTCCCTAGCACAGATACGCAGTATTTT.

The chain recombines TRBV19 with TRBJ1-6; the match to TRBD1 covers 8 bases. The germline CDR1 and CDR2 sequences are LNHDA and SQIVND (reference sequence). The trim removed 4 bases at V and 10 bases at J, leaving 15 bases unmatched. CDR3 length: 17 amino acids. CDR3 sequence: CASSSDGQGGSGSPLHF. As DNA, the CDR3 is TGTGCCAGTAGTAGCGACGGACAGGGTGGGTCCGGATCACCCCTCCACTTT.

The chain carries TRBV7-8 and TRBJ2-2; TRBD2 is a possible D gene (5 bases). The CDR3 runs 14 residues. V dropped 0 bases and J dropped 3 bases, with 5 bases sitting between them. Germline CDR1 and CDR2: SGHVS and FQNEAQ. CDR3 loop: CASSLARDTGELFF. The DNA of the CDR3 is TGTGCCAGCAGCTTAGCGAGGGACACCGGGGAGCTGTTTTTT.

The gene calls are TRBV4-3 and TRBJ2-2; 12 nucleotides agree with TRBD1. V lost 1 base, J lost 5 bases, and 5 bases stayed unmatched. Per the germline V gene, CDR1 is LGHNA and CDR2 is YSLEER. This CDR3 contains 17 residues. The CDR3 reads CASSQGDRGRGTGELFF. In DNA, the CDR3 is TGCGCCAGCAGCCAAGGGGACAGGGGGCGAGGGACCGGGGAGCTGTTTTTT.

Here the CDR3 DNA reads TGTGCCAGCAGCGTAGACGAGGGCCGCGCTGAAAAACTGTTTTTT. Protein: CASSVDEGRAEKLFF. V is TRBV9 and J is TRBJ1-4, with unresolved D. This CDR3 comprises 15 residues. Looked up from germline, CDR1 is SGDLS and CDR2 is YYNGEE. Trimming pared 0 bases from V and 7 bases from J, leaving 13 bases between.